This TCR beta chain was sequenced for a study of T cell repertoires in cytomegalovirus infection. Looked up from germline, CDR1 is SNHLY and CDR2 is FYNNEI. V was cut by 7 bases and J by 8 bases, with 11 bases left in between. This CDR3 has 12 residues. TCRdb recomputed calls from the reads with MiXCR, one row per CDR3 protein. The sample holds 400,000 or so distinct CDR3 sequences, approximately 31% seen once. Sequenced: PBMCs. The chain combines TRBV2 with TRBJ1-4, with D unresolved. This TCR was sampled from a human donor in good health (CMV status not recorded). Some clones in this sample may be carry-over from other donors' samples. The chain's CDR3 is CASTPGNEKLFF. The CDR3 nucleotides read TGTGCCAGCACCCCCGGGAACGAAAAACTGTTTTTT.